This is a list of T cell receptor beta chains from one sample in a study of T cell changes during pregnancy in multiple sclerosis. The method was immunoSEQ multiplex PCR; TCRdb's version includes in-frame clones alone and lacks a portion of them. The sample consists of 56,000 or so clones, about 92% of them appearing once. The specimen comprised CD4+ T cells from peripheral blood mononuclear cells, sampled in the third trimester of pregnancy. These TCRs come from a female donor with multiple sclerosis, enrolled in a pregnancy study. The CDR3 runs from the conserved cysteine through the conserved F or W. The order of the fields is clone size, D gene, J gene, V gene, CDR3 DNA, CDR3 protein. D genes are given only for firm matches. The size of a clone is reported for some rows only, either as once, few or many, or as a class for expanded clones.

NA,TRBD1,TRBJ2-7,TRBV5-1,TGCGCCAGCAGCCGAGGTCGACAGGGCCTCTACGAGCAGTACTTC,CASSRGRQGLYEQYF
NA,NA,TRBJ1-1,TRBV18,TGTGCCAGCTCACCAGTCCGAGGGAGTGGGAGTGAAGCTTTCTTT,CASSPVRGSGSEAFF
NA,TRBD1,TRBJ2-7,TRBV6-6,TGTGCCAGCAGTACAGGGGGCTACGAGCAGTACTTC,CASSTGGYEQYF
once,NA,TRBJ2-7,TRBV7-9,TGTGCCAGCAGCCCCCCCCCGGGACACCGATCCTACGAGCAGTACTTC,CASSPPPGHRSYEQYF
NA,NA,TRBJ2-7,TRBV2,TGTGCCAGCAGTGAACGGTTGTTTACAGGCTACGAGCAGTACTTC,CASSERLFTGYEQYF
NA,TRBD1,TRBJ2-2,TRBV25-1,TGTGCCAGCACGGAGGGGACAGGGGGCCCCACCGGGGAGCTGTTTTTT,CASTEGTGGPTGELFF
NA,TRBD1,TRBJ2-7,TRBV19,TGTGCCAGTAGTCGGCAGGGGGTAAGTTACGAGCAGTACTTC,CASSRQGVSYEQYF
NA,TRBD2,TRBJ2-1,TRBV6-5,TGTGCCAGCAGTTTAGCGGGGGCCTTCAATGAGCAGTTCTTC,CASSLAGAFNEQFF
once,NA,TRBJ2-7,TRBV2,TGTGCCAGCAGTGAAGAGGACTTAATGGGTTACGAGCAGTACTTC,CASSEEDLMGYEQYF
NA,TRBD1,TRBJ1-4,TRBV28,TGTGCCAGCAGTTTATACCCCGGACAGGAGTTTTTT,CASSLYPGQEFF
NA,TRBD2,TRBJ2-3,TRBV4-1,TGCGCCAGCAGCCAAGATGGGACCGGGACTAGCGTCACAGATACGCAGTATTTT,CASSQDGTGTSVTDTQYF
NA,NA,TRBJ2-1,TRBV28,TGTGCCACCAGTTCCTCAGGGGACTCCTACAATGAGCAGTTCTTC,CATSSSGDSYNEQFF
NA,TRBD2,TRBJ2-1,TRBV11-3,TGTGCCAGCAGCCAGCAACGGACTAGCGGCAATGAGCAGTTCTTC,CASSQQRTSGNEQFF
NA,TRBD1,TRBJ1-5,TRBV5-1,TGCGCCAGCAGCTTGGCCTCAGGGGGCACTCAGCCCCAGCATTTT,CASSLASGGTQPQHF
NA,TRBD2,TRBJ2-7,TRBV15,TGTGCCACCCGCAAGGGACTAGCGGGATCCTACGAGCAGTACTTC,CATRKGLAGSYEQYF
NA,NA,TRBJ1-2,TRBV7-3,TGTGCCAGCAGCTTAACTGGGGGCAGTAACTATGGCTACACCTTC,CASSLTGGSNYGYTF
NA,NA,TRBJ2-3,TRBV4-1,TGCGCCAGCAGCCAAGATCCCCCGGGAACGCAGTATTTT,CASSQDPPGTQYF
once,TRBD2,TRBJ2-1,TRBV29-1,TGCAGCGTTGTTCGCGGGAGGGCCAGAAATGAGCAGTTCTTC,CSVVRGRARNEQFF
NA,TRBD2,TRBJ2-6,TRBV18,TGTGCCAGCTCACCCGGACTAGTCGGCTCTGGGGCCAACGTCCTGACTTTC,CASSPGLVGSGANVLTF
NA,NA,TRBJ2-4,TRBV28,TGTGCCAGCAGTTCCCCCCCCGGGACCAAAAACATTCAGTACTTC,CASSSPPGTKNIQYF